The 17 T cell receptor beta chains given below trace back to one sample, sequenced in a study of T cell changes during pregnancy in multiple sclerosis. Sequencing was performed with immunoSEQ multiplex PCR; in TCRdb, only in-frame clones are kept and a portion is missing. The sample shows 90,000 to 120,000 clones, approximately 90% of them seen only once. The sequenced sample was peripheral blood, obtained after pregnancy. All receptors come from a female donor with multiple sclerosis, enrolled in a pregnancy study.

This clone was seen once. The rearrangement links TRBV13 to TRBJ2-3; possibly TRBD1 for D (5 bases). V was trimmed by 7 bases and J by 2 bases, leaving 13 bases between them. The CDR3 has 14 amino acids. CDR1 is PRHDT, CDR2 FYEKMQ, per germline (reference sequence). CDR3 nucleotide sequence: TGTGCCAGCACCTATTCAGGGATCACAGATACGCAGTATTTT. Encoded protein: CASTYSGITDTQYF.

J is TRBJ1-2 and V is TRBV15; 10 nucleotides match TRBD1. The length of the CDR3 is 15 residues. The trim removed 7 bases at V and 8 bases at J, leaving 13 bases unmatched. Germline V gives CDR1 LNHNV, CDR2 YYDKDF (reference sequence). CDR3 in DNA: TGTGCCACCACCGCACCCGACAGGGGGCTAAGGGGCTACACCTTC. Its translation: CATTAPDRGLRGYTF.

The rearrangement uses TRBV27 and TRBJ2-3; the D gene is possibly TRBD2 (5 bases). Germline loops: CDR1 MNHEY, CDR2 SMNVEV (reference sequence). The CDR3 has 16 residues. Trimming shortened V by 1 base and J by 4 bases, and 15 bases separated the two germline ends. CDR3 DNA sequence: TGTGCCAGCAGTTTATGGGCCACCCAGAGGGCAGATACGCAGTATTTT. Its translation is CASSLWATQRADTQYF.

This clone was picked up a small number of times. The V and J genes are TRBV11-1 and TRBJ1-6; the D gene is possibly TRBD1 (5 bases). V lost 5 bases, J lost 6 bases, and 17 bases lay in between. Germline-derived CDR1 and CDR2 are SGHAT and FQDESV (reference sequence). This CDR3 has 16 residues. CDR3: CASSVLPGLSNSPLHF. The CDR3 DNA follows: TGTGCCAGCAGCGTACTTCCGGGACTGAGTAATTCACCCCTCCACTTT.

Written as DNA, the CDR3 is TGTGCCAGCGCTGCAGGGCTAAATTCACCCCTCCACTTT. The encoded protein is CASAAGLNSPLHF. V and J are TRBV2 and TRBJ1-6; D possibly corresponds to TRBD1 (5 bases). Germline CDR1 and CDR2: SNHLY and FYNNEI. This CDR3 has 13 residues. The V gene lost 8 bases and the J gene lost 7 bases, with 12 bases spanning the gap.

The V call is TRBV13, the J call TRBJ1-3; D might be TRBD1 (6 bases). The V gene's germline CDR1 is PRHDT and CDR2 FYEKMQ (reference sequence). The CDR3 totals 15 residues. V was clipped by 5 bases and J by 0 bases, with 11 bases between them. The CDR3 loop is CASSAGARSGNTIYF. In nucleotides, the CDR3 is TGTGCCAGCAGCGCGGGGGCGCGCTCTGGAAACACCATATATTTT.

The J gene is TRBJ1-1, the V gene TRBV11-3; D ambiguous. Germline loops: CDR1 SGHNT, CDR2 YENEEA. The V end lost 3 bases, the J end lost 4 bases, and 9 bases lay between the germline ends. The CDR3 runs 13 residues. CDR3 amino acids: CASSFTPGTEAFF. The CDR3 DNA follows: TGTGCCAGCAGCTTCACCCCAGGCACTGAAGCTTTCTTT.

The chain links TRBV4-1 to TRBJ1-3; D might be TRBD1 (6 bases). V lost 3 bases and J 3 bases, leaving 18 bases between the germline ends. Germline V gives CDR1 MGHRA, CDR2 YSYEKL. The CDR3 runs to 17 residues. CDR3 DNA sequence: TGCGCCAGCAGCCAGCCCGGGACAACGCGGCTTGGAAACACCATATATTTT. This sequence encodes CASSQPGTTRLGNTIYF.

V and J are TRBV5-5 and TRBJ1-2, with 8 bases lining up with TRBD1. V shed 4 bases, J shed 6 bases, and the junction held 11 bases outside the gene matches. The germline V gene encodes CDR1 SGHKS and CDR2 YYEKEE (reference sequence). The CDR3 spans 15 residues. The CDR3 is CASSRDRNNRNGYTF. CDR3 DNA: TGTGCCAGCAGCCGGGACAGGAACAATCGCAATGGCTACACCTTC.

The CDR3 bases are TGCGCCAGCAGTCAACTACAGGTCCCAGGGGAAAAACTGTTTTTT. Its translation is CASSQLQVPGEKLFF. The chain couples TRBV23-1 to TRBJ1-4; TRBD1 is a possible D gene (5 bases). TRBV23-1 is sorted into the ORF group, with uncertain function. The ends were cut back, 2 bases at V and 8 bases at J, with 15 bases in the middle. The CDR3 extends over 15 amino acids.

This clone has a handful of counts. The chain uses TRBV2 and TRBJ1-5, with D possibly TRBD1 on 6 matching bases. V was trimmed by 5 bases and J by 0 bases, leaving 14 bases between them. CDR3 length: 16 amino acids. Germline-derived CDR1 and CDR2 are SNHLY and FYNNEI. CDR3 amino acids: CASSQTGVYSNQPQHF. The DNA for the CDR3 is TGTGCCAGCAGTCAGACAGGTGTTTATAGCAATCAGCCCCAGCATTTT.

The rearrangement joins TRBV5-1 to TRBJ2-3; TRBD2 matches 7 bases. Germline CDR1 is SGHRS and CDR2 is YFSETQ. V lost 7 bases, J lost 5 bases, and 13 bases stayed unmatched. The CDR3 is made up of 15 amino acids. CDR3 bases: TGCGCCAGCCTTAGGGGACTATCAGATGGAGATACGCAGTATTTT. This gives the protein CASLRGLSDGDTQYF.

This CDR3 reads CASMADSTAYEQYF. CDR3 DNA sequence: TGTGCCAGCATGGCGGACAGCACAGCCTACGAGCAGTACTTC. This chain links TRBV2 with TRBJ2-7; a possible D gene is TRBD1 (6 bases). Germline V lookup: CDR1 SNHLY, CDR2 FYNNEI. Trimming removed 7 bases from V and 2 bases from J, with 15 bases in between. There are 14 residues in the CDR3. Variable domain in full (rest from reference TRBV2 and TRBJ2-7): EPEVTQTPSHQVTQMGQEVILRCVPISNHLYFYWYRQILGQKVEFLVSFYNNEISEKSEIFDDQFSVERPDGSNFTLKIRSTKLEDSAMYFCASMADSTAYEQYFGPGTRLTVT.

The rearrangement links TRBV11-2 to TRBJ1-2, with D hard to call. Per the germline V gene, CDR1 is SGHAT and CDR2 is FQNNGV. The CDR3 is 14 amino acids. V lost 4 bases and J lost 4, with 13 bases in between. The CDR3 region is CASSSLRDIYGYTF. The CDR3 nucleotides read TGTGCCAGCAGCTCTCTCCGAGACATCTATGGCTACACCTTC.

The chain links TRBV9 to TRBJ2-1; 10 bases map to TRBD1. Germline assignment: CDR1 SGDLS and CDR2 YYNGEE. This CDR3 is 15 amino acids long. The J segment lost 3 bases and the V segment lost 3 bases, leaving 3 bases of the junction unmatched. Here the CDR3 reads CASSDRDRGYNEQFF. For the CDR3, the DNA is TGTGCCAGCAGCGACCGGGACAGGGGCTACAATGAGCAGTTCTTC.

This chain uses TRBV30 with TRBJ1-3; 12 bases match TRBD1. Germline values: CDR1 GTSNPN, CDR2 SVGIG (reference sequence). Trimming at V came to 2 bases and at J to 2 bases, leaving 4 bases not matched to a gene. The CDR3 extends over 16 amino acids. The CDR3 protein is CAWSPGQGAAGNTIYF. In DNA, the CDR3 is TGTGCCTGGAGTCCGGGACAGGGGGCCGCTGGAAACACCATATATTTT.

The J gene is TRBJ2-7, the V gene TRBV5-1; the match to TRBD2 covers 10 bases. The CDR3 spans 15 residues. V trimming: 4 bases; J trimming: 4 bases; junction bases outside the gene matches: 8. Germline CDR1 is SGHRS and CDR2 is YFSETQ. The CDR3 nucleotides read TGCGCCAGCAGCCACCCTAGCGGGGGACGATACGAGCAGTACTTC. It specifies CASSHPSGGRYEQYF.